This record covers a single TCR beta chain. This sample was taken from a study of CD8 T cells in Susac syndrome. CDR3 length: 12 amino acids. The V gene lost 1 base and the J gene lost 13 bases, with 13 bases spanning the gap. Germline assignment: CDR1 MDHEN and CDR2 SYDVKM. An amount of RNA that ranged from roughly 0.5 to 1 ug was reverse transcribed with random hexamers. TCRdb reanalysed the immunoSEQ multiplex PCR reads using MiXCR and keeps one entry per CDR3 protein. The sample shows about 120,000 distinct CDR3 sequences, around 94% of them seen only once. The V and J genes are TRBV28 and TRBJ2-5; D may correspond to TRBD1 or TRBD2 (5 bases each). Sequenced sample: CD8+ T cells from PBMCs. The receptor comes from a human donor with Susac syndrome. CDR3 nucleotide sequence: TGTGCCAGCAGTTTATCTTGGGACCCAGGGTACTTC. This translates into CASSLSWDPGYF.